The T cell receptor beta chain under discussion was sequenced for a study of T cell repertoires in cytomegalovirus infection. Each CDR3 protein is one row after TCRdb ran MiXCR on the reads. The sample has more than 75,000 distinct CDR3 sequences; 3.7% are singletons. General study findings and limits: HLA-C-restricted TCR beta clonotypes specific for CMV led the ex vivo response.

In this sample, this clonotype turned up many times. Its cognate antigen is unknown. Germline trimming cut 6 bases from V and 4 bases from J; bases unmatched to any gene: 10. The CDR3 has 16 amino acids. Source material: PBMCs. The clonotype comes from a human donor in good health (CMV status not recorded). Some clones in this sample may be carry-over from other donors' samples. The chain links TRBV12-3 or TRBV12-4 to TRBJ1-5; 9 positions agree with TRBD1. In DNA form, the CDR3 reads TGTGCCAGCAGCCGTAGTGGGGGACAGGGAAATCAGCCCCAGCATTTT. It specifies CASSRSGGQGNQPQHF.